The present entry profiles one TCR beta chain with its context. The antigen remains undetermined. The source of the sample is a study of blood T cells in healthy people across ages. Regarding the study as a whole: Among T cells, TCR beta diversity per million cells dropped roughly linearly as age rose. What prevented conclusive comparison of naive and antigen-experienced cells was that PBMCs were unsorted.

The germline gives CDR1 LGHNA, CDR2 YSLEER. J was trimmed by 11 bases and V by 6 bases; bases with no gene match: 16. The CDR3 sequence is 15 residues long. Sample-barcoded 5' priming and a J-beta primer mix drove a second PCR of 7 to 11 cycles. The template-switch adaptor, which had 12 random nucleotides, put a tag on each cDNA molecule. TCRdb reprocessed the 5' RACE reads via MiXCR and lists one record per CDR3 protein. In the table there are 1.4 million or so distinct CDR3 sequences, roughly 43% of which are singletons. Sequenced: blood. This chain links TRBV4-3 with TRBJ2-5, with 9 nucleotides matching TRBD2. The sequence derives from a woman between 18 and 30 years old in good health. Here the CDR3 reads CASSHSGRASNEQYF. CDR3 DNA: TGCGCCAGCAGTCATAGCGGGAGAGCCTCCAATGAGCAGTACTTC.